The 21 T cell receptor beta chains listed next were all sequenced from one sample in a study of Graves' ophthalmopathy and Graves' hyperthyroidism (dated by TCRdb to between 2018 and 2020). TCRdb lists the instrument as Illumina HiSeq 2000. TCR beta CDR3 regions were amplified from RNA transcripts for repertoire sequencing. A first-round RT-PCR used HTBI primers with the Qiagen OneStep RT-PCR kit, followed by a second-round multiplex PCR, size selection and purification. TCRdb ran its own pipeline on the public reads, namely fastp trimming at Q25 and MiXCR clone calling, and kept in-frame beta chains. Rows merge per CDR3 protein into single entries with the most common DNA and genes. This sample lists fewer than 650,000 distinct CDR3 sequences; 20% to 25% were detected once. More than 5.5% of the sample is in the top ten clones. Input material: peripheral blood. The origin of the receptors is a woman between 18 and 29 years old with stable Graves' hyperthyroidism. Some clones in this sample may be carry-over from other donors' samples. Donor details come from another sample of the same person, matched by shared clones.

Comment on this clonotype: A read error may account for a junction end that differs from germline. The rearrangement uses TRBV12-3 or TRBV12-4 and TRBJ2-5; a weak D match, TRBD1 (6 bases). The CDR3 spans 18 residues. CDR3 nucleotides: TGTGCCAGCAATTTAGCGCGTCATGCGTGGGGGCTGGAAGAGACCCAGTACTTC. Amino acids: CASNLARHAWGLEETQYF.

In this sample, this clonotype turned up many times. V usage is TRBV28 and J usage is TRBJ2-7; D is undetermined. The CDR3 length is 13 residues. The germline CDR1 and CDR2 sequences are MDHEN and SYDVKM. V was pared by 2 bases and J by 2 bases, with 7 bases between. For the CDR3, the DNA is TGTGCCAGCAGTTTAGGCAGTCCCTACGAGCAGTACTTC. Translation gives CASSLGSPYEQYF.

The chain is built from TRBV5-5 and TRBJ2-2; the D is unclear. The CDR3 totals 13 residues. With 4 bases removed from V and 6 bases from J, the gap between germline ends came to 10 bases. Looked up from germline, CDR1 is SGHKS and CDR2 is YYEKEE (reference sequence). The CDR3 protein is CASSPTRPGELFF. CDR3 sequence (DNA): TGTGCCAGCAGCCCGACCCGGCCCGGGGAGCTGTTTTTT.

This clonotype was picked up many times. The genes are TRBV7-8 and TRBJ2-2; D not resolved. The germline gives CDR1 SGHVS, CDR2 FQNEAQ. There are 16 residues in the CDR3. Trimming stripped 2 bases from V and 1 base from J, with 11 bases between. CDR3 bases: TGTGCCAGCAGCTTACGGGTCCAGTTGAACACCGGGGAGCTGTTTTTT. Its translation is CASSLRVQLNTGELFF.

This chain links TRBV12-3 or TRBV12-4 with TRBJ2-5; D is perhaps TRBD2 (7 bases). CDR3 size: 13 residues. V lost 8 bases, J lost 7 bases, and 17 bases lay in between. CDR3 residues: CASDGNREGTQYF. In DNA form, the CDR3 reads TGTGCCAGCGATGGGAACAGGGAGGGGACCCAGTACTTC.

Points on this clonotype: The junction differs from germline at one of its ends, possibly a read error. The V gene is TRBV28, the J gene TRBJ2-7; D gene unclear. Germline V gene sequence: CDR1 MDHEN, CDR2 SYDVKM. The CDR3 contains 15 residues. The CDR3 nucleotides read TGTGCCAGCAGCTTTCTTTCGAGCCTCTCCTACGGGCAGTACTTC. This encodes CASSFLSSLSYGQYF.

This clonotype showed up many times. The genes are TRBV6-1 and TRBJ2-7; D gene unclear. V lost 8 bases to trimming and J lost 3 bases, with 20 bases between them. Germline lookup yields CDR1 MNHNS and CDR2 SASEGT. The CDR3 length is 15 residues. The CDR3 sequence is CASQKRSQQLYEQYF. The CDR3, as DNA: TGTGCCAGCCAAAAGCGTAGCCAGCAACTCTACGAGCAGTACTTC.

The chain carries TRBV6-1 and TRBJ1-5; D uncertain. The CDR3 totals 15 residues. Looked up from germline, CDR1 is MNHNS and CDR2 is SASEGT. The V and J ends lost 6 bases and 0 bases respectively, with 12 bases between them. The CDR3: CASSQRGSSNQPQHF. For the CDR3, the DNA is TGTGCCAGCAGCCAGAGAGGTTCTAGCAATCAGCCCCAGCATTTT.

This clonotype was seen at least ten times. This chain uses TRBV6-1 with TRBJ1-1; maybe TRBD1 (6 bases). Germline loops: CDR1 MNHNS, CDR2 SASEGT. The CDR3 runs to 15 residues. The V end lost 2 bases, the J end lost 1 base, and 11 bases lay between the germline ends. The CDR3, as DNA: TGTGCCAGCAGTGAACCTGGGGGGGCGAACACTGAAGCTTTCTTT. Its translation is CASSEPGGANTEAFF.

The rearrangement links TRBV12-3 or TRBV12-4 to TRBJ2-1, with TRBD1 identical over 9 bases. The CDR3 is 16 residues long. The ends lost 4 bases at V and 1 base at J; junction bases unmatched: 5. The CDR3 sequence is CASSSETGGSYNEQFF. CDR3 DNA sequence: TGTGCCAGCAGTTCCGAGACAGGGGGGTCCTACAATGAGCAGTTCTTC.

This clonotype has a count of ten or more. The rearrangement joins TRBV7-6 to TRBJ1-5; D gene ambiguous. Per the germline V gene, CDR1 is SGHVS and CDR2 is FNYEAQ. The CDR3 has 15 amino acids. V dropped 5 bases and J dropped 0 bases, with 11 bases sitting between them. The CDR3 DNA sequence: TGTGCCAGCAGCACCTCGGACGGTAGCAATCAGCCCCAGCATTTT. This sequence encodes CASSTSDGSNQPQHF. Full variable domain (rest looked up from reference TRBV7-6 and TRBJ1-5): GAGVSQSPRYKVTKRGQDVALRCDPISGHVSLYWYRQALGQGPEFLTYFNYEAQQDKSGLPNDRFSAERPEGSISTLTIQRTEQRDSAMYRCASSTSDGSNQPQHFGDGTRLSIL.

There are a few counts of this clonotype. This rearrangement joins TRBV19 to TRBJ2-2; D is ambiguous. V gave up 3 bases and J gave up 0 bases, with 8 bases separating them. Germline loops: CDR1 LNHDA, CDR2 SQIVND (reference sequence). The CDR3 length is 15 residues. CDR3: CASSIFHSNTGELFF. The CDR3 DNA reads as TGTGCCAGTAGTATTTTTCATTCGAACACCGGGGAGCTGTTTTTT. Using reference TRBV19 and TRBJ2-2 for the parts outside the CDR3, the full variable domain is DGGITQSPKYLFRKEGQNVTLSCEQNLNHDAMYWYRQDPGQGLRLIYYSQIVNDFQKGDIAEGYSVSREKKESFPLTVTSAQKNPTAFYLCASSIFHSNTGELFFGEGSRLTVL.

This clonotype has at least ten counts. This rearrangement joins TRBV6-1 to TRBJ1-5; D might be TRBD1 (5 bases). Per germline, CDR1 MNHNS and CDR2 SASEGT. The length of the CDR3 is 18 residues. The V end was cut by 2 bases, the J end by 0 bases, with 17 bases between. DNA for the CDR3: TGTGCCAGCAGTGAACGCCCTCCCGGGGCGTATAGCAATCAGCCCCAGCATTTT. Amino acid sequence: CASSERPPGAYSNQPQHF.

The table lists this clonotype with a few counts. The V and J genes are TRBV29-1 and TRBJ1-1, with a possible D match to TRBD1 (5 bases). The germline V gene encodes CDR1 SQVTM and CDR2 ANQGSEA. This CDR3 spans 14 amino acids. Trimming took 1 base from V and 4 from J, leaving 13 bases between them. In DNA, the CDR3 is TGCAGCGTTGAAGGGCAGGGATGGGTCACTGAAGCTTTCTTT. Its translation: CSVEGQGWVTEAFF.

This clonotype was observed a handful of times. A much larger clone lies a single base off, so this may be a read error. The rearrangement links TRBV11-2 to TRBJ1-1; 7 positions match TRBD1. This CDR3 has 16 residues. In germline, CDR1 is SGHAT, CDR2 FQNNGV. The chain's CDR3 is CASNLEPGGFNTEAFF. In DNA form, the CDR3 reads TGTGCCAGCAACTTAGAGCCAGGGGGTTTTAACACTGAAGCTTTCTTT.

There are many counts of this clonotype. The rearrangement links TRBV28 to TRBJ1-5; D might be TRBD1 (5 bases). The germline V gene encodes CDR1 MDHEN and CDR2 SYDVKM. Trimming shortened V by 6 bases and J by 4 bases, and 22 bases separated the two germline ends. The CDR3 extends over 17 amino acids. The CDR3 nucleotides read TGTGCCAGCAGGCCCCGGGGGACCCAAAACCGAAATCAGCCCCAGCATTTT. Its translation: CASRPRGTQNRNQPQHF.

This clonotype came up many times. This chain uses TRBV12-3 or TRBV12-4 with TRBJ1-1; TRBD1 is a possible D gene (5 bases). V lost 1 base, J lost 5 bases, and 14 bases lay in between. The length of the CDR3 is 15 residues. The CDR3 DNA follows: TGTGCCAGCAGTTTAGAAGGGGTTGCCGGGACTGAAGCTTTCTTT. Translated: CASSLEGVAGTEAFF.

Many counts were recorded for this clonotype. The rearrangement uses TRBV12-3 or TRBV12-4 and TRBJ2-7; 10 bases match TRBD2. The CDR3 covers 15 residues. The V and J ends lost 3 bases and 5 bases, in that order; junction bases with no gene match: 7. The CDR3 sequence is CASSFLLAGDDEQYF. The CDR3 nucleotides read TGTGCCAGCAGTTTTCTCCTAGCGGGAGACGACGAGCAGTACTTC.

This rearrangement joins TRBV11-2 to TRBJ1-2; 9 positions agree with TRBD1. V was pared by 0 bases and J by 4 bases, with 6 bases of the junction left unmatched. CDR3 length: 16 residues. Germline V lookup: CDR1 SGHAT, CDR2 FQNNGV. CDR3 DNA: TGTGCCAGCAGCTTAGAAACAGGGGGCGGTAGCTATGGCTACACCTTC. Translated, it gives CASSLETGGGSYGYTF.

The rearrangement joins TRBV25-1 to TRBJ1-1, with 7 positions matching TRBD1. The V gene end was trimmed by 4 bases and the J gene end by 5 bases; junction bases not matched to a gene: 13. This CDR3 has 16 residues. The V gene's germline CDR1 is MGHDK and CDR2 SYGVNS. The CDR3 DNA reads as TGTGCCAGCAGTGGAAGGTACAGGGGCGCGTGGACTGAAGCTTTCTTT. Protein: CASSGRYRGAWTEAFF.

The genes are TRBV29-1 and TRBJ2-7, with D possibly TRBD2 on 5 matching bases. CDR1 is SQVTM and CDR2 is ANQGSEA in the germline V gene. The V gene lost 6 bases and the J gene lost 0 bases, with 18 bases spanning the gap. This CDR3 spans 15 amino acids. The CDR3 loop reads CSVQPGMGSSYEQYF. The CDR3 DNA is TGCAGCGTACAACCGGGGATGGGGAGCTCCTACGAGCAGTACTTC.